The 30 T cell receptor beta chains presented below share a single source sample, sequenced in a study of blood T cell repertoires in COVID-19. Repertoires were generated with immunoSEQ multiplex PCR, while TCRdb's copy carries only in-frame clones and drops some. The table has some 140,000 clones, about 79% seen once. Input material: PBMCs or T cells enriched from blood (not recorded which). All receptors come from a man aged 45 to 65 who had recovered from COVID-19.

CDR3 coding DNA: TGTGCCAGCAGCTACGACAGGCTCTACGAGCAGTACTTC. The encoded protein is CASSYDRLYEQYF. The V call is TRBV6-5, the J call TRBJ2-7; tentative D call: TRBD1 (6 bases). V was trimmed by 6 bases and J by 3 bases, leaving 12 bases between them. The CDR3 spans 13 residues. Germline V gives CDR1 MNHEY, CDR2 SVGAGI.

This clone was seen just once. The rearrangement uses TRBV6-5 and TRBJ1-5; tentatively, D is TRBD1 (5 bases). Trimming pared 0 bases from V and 8 bases from J, leaving 14 bases between. There are 15 residues in the CDR3. Germline V lookup: CDR1 MNHEY, CDR2 SVGAGI. CDR3 sequence: CASSYSAGTGEPQHF. The CDR3 bases are TGTGCCAGCAGTTACTCGGCGGGGACGGGAGAGCCCCAGCATTTT.

This chain links TRBV7-3 with TRBJ2-1; perhaps TRBD2 as D (5 bases). V was pared by 3 bases and J by 1 base, with 10 bases between. The CDR3 runs 15 residues. Germline values: CDR1 SGHTA, CDR2 FQGTGA. The CDR3 nucleotides read TGTGCCAGCAGCTTTAATGGCGGGTCCTACAATGAGCAGTTCTTC. This codes for CASSFNGGSYNEQFF. The full variable domain, its missing parts supplied by reference TRBV7-3 and TRBJ2-1, is GAGVSQTPSNKVTEKGKYVELRCDPISGHTALYWYRQSLGQGPEFLIYFQGTGAADDSGLPNDRFFAVRPEGSVSTLKIQRTERGDSAVYLCASSFNGGSYNEQFFGPGTRLTVL.

The sample holds a few counts of this clone. The CDR3 region is CASSPTPGQGTGELFF. In nucleotides, the CDR3 is TGCGCCAGCAGCCCAACCCCGGGACAGGGGACCGGGGAGCTGTTTTTT. The gene calls are TRBV5-1 and TRBJ2-2; 10 positions match TRBD1. The V and J ends lost 4 bases and 5 bases, in that order; junction bases with no gene match: 8. The germline gives CDR1 SGHRS, CDR2 YFSETQ. This CDR3 has 16 amino acids.

Here the CDR3 DNA reads TGTGCCAGCAGTGAATCGGGGACAGGGGGTCAGCCCCAGCATTTT. Translating it yields CASSESGTGGQPQHF. V usage is TRBV2 and J usage is TRBJ1-5; TRBD1 matches at 11 bases. CDR3 length: 15 residues. The J segment lost 6 bases and the V segment lost 2 bases, leaving 3 bases of the junction unmatched. Germline V CDR1 and CDR2: SNHLY, FYNNEI.

The sample holds one count of this clone. V gene TRBV6-5 combines with J gene TRBJ2-7; 9 bases map to TRBD2. The CDR3 spans 15 residues. Germline V gene sequence: CDR1 MNHEY, CDR2 SVGAGI. The V segment lost 6 bases and the J segment 5 bases; nucleotides outside the gene matches: 11. The CDR3 nucleotides are TGTGCCAGCAGACGCGGGGCTAGCGGGGACCACGAGCAGTACTTC. It specifies CASRRGASGDHEQYF.

CDR3 residues: CASSLARLGASTDTQYF. The CDR3 nucleotides read TGTGCCAGCAGCTTGGCTCGTTTGGGGGCTTCCACAGATACGCAGTATTTT. The chain combines TRBV5-4 with TRBJ2-3, with D perhaps matching TRBD1 (6 bases). Trimming stripped 0 bases from V and 2 bases from J, with 16 bases between. The V gene's germline CDR1 is SGHNT and CDR2 YYREEE (reference sequence). This CDR3 spans 17 amino acids.

CDR3 sequence reads: CASSLSYQETQYF. The CDR3 coding sequence is TGTGCCAGCAGCTTATCCTACCAAGAGACCCAGTACTTC. The V gene is TRBV11-3, the J gene TRBJ2-5, with unresolved D. The CDR3 extends over 13 amino acids. V lost 2 bases and J 0 bases, leaving 4 bases between the germline ends. Germline lookup yields CDR1 SGHNT and CDR2 YENEEA.

This rearrangement joins TRBV5-1 to TRBJ2-2; no definite D call. V was shortened by 0 bases and J by 0 bases, with 6 bases between the two germline ends. Germline V gene data show CDR1 as SGHRS and CDR2 as YFSETQ. The CDR3 spans 15 residues. The CDR3 sequence: CASSLAPTNTGELFF. The CDR3 coding sequence is TGCGCCAGCAGCTTGGCCCCTACGAACACCGGGGAGCTGTTTTTT.

V and J are TRBV12-5 and TRBJ2-5; 11 positions match TRBD2. The length of the CDR3 is 16 residues. Germline-derived CDR1 and CDR2 are LGHNT and FRNRAP. The junction had 7 bases not matched to a gene; V was cut back by 3 bases and J by 4 bases. CDR3 in DNA: TGTGCTAGTGGTTTAGATAGCGGGGGGGCCTCAGAGACCCAGTACTTC. Its translation is CASGLDSGGASETQYF.

The chain has TRBV4-1 and TRBJ2-2, with D maybe TRBD1 (6 bases). Germline assignment: CDR1 MGHRA and CDR2 YSYEKL. Trimming left V 2 bases short and J 6 bases short, with 19 bases between. This CDR3 is built from 17 residues. In DNA, the CDR3 is TGCGCCAGCAGCCAAATGGGTGGGAACAGGGCGGCCGGGGAGCTGTTTTTT. Residues: CASSQMGGNRAAGELFF.

The V call is TRBV5-1, the J call TRBJ1-1, with D tentatively TRBD1 (6 bases). CDR1 and CDR2 (germline): SGHRS, YFSETQ. The CDR3 has 12 amino acids. The V end lost 0 bases, the J end lost 11 bases, and 11 bases lay between the germline ends. The CDR3 nucleotides read TGCGCCAGCAGCTTGGACCAGGGGCGCGCTTTCTTT. This encodes CASSLDQGRAFF.

The V call is TRBV7-6, the J call TRBJ2-1; possible D gene TRBD1, 5 bases. V dropped 5 bases and J dropped 6 bases, with 26 bases sitting between them. This CDR3 spans 18 amino acids. Germline assignment: CDR1 SGHVS and CDR2 FNYEAQ. In nucleotides, the CDR3 is TGTGCCAGCAGCCACCCAGGGCCCAATTTGGGTAGGCGCAATGAGCAGTTCTTC. This translates into CASSHPGPNLGRRNEQFF.

V usage is TRBV7-2 and J usage is TRBJ2-7, with D maybe TRBD1 (6 bases). CDR3 size: 13 residues. Germline V gives CDR1 SGHTA, CDR2 FQGNSA. V was clipped by 3 bases and J by 5 bases, with 11 bases between them. CDR3 sequence: CASSFRGNNEQYF. As DNA, the CDR3 is TGTGCCAGCAGCTTCAGGGGTAACAACGAGCAGTACTTC. The complete variable domain, with remaining parts taken from reference TRBV7-2 and TRBJ2-7, reads GAGVSQSPSNKVTEKGKDVELRCDPISGHTALYWYRQSLGQGLEFLIYFQGNSAPDKSGLPSDRFSAERTGGSVSTLTIQRTQQEDSAVYLCASSFRGNNEQYFGPGTRLTVT.

This chain uses TRBV2 with TRBJ2-7; the D is unclear. Germline V lookup: CDR1 SNHLY, CDR2 FYNNEI. V lost 7 bases and J lost 7, with 8 bases in between. The CDR3 is 10 residues long. The CDR3 region is CASKWQEQYF. The CDR3, as DNA: TGTGCCAGCAAGTGGCAGGAGCAGTACTTC.

This clone was observed a single time. The chain is built from TRBV11-3 and TRBJ2-5; tentative D call: TRBD2 (5 bases). The CDR3 totals 14 residues. With 5 bases removed from V and 4 bases from J, the gap between germline ends came to 14 bases. In germline, CDR1 is SGHNT, CDR2 YENEEA. CDR3 sequence reads: CASSHVGRGETQYF. CDR3 DNA: TGTGCCAGCAGCCATGTTGGCCGGGGAGAGACCCAGTACTTC.

This clone was detected once. The chain has TRBV19 and TRBJ1-2, with 10 bases lining up with TRBD1. The CDR3 sequence is 15 residues long. The V and J ends lost 6 bases and 0 bases, in that order; junction bases with no gene match: 4. The germline gives CDR1 LNHDA, CDR2 SQIVND (reference sequence). As DNA, the CDR3 is TGTGCCAGTAGCAGGGACAGGGGAGCTAACTATGGCTACACCTTC. Its protein product is CASSRDRGANYGYTF.

CDR3 protein: CASSPRDRIYGYTF. The CDR3 DNA reads TGTGCCAGCAGCCCCCGGGACAGGATCTATGGCTACACCTTC. The V and J genes are TRBV3-1 (or the pseudogene TRBV3-2) and TRBJ1-2; 8 nucleotides match TRBD1. There are 14 residues in the CDR3. Germline V lookup: CDR1 LGHDT, CDR2 YNNKEL (reference sequence). V dropped 4 bases and J dropped 4; count of bases not matched to a gene: 5.

V gene TRBV27 combines with J gene TRBJ2-7, with D uncertain. Deletions cut 6 bases from V and 0 bases from J, with 15 bases between. CDR1 is MNHEY and CDR2 is SMNVEV in the germline V gene (reference sequence). The CDR3 is made up of 15 amino acids. CDR3 bases: TGTGCCAGCAGCCGTCGAGACGGAGTCTCCTACGAGCAGTACTTC. It is translated as CASSRRDGVSYEQYF.

This chain uses TRBV6-5 with TRBJ2-3; 8 nucleotides match TRBD1. The CDR3 contains 14 residues. CDR1 and CDR2 from the germline V gene are MNHEY and SVGAGI. V shed 8 bases, J shed 3 bases, and the junction held 7 bases outside the gene matches. The DNA of the CDR3 is TGTGCCAGCGGACAGGGTGCTATGACAGATACGCAGTATTTT. Translating gives CASGQGAMTDTQYF.

The CDR3 is CAISGSGGRGSPLHF. CDR3 in DNA: TGTGCCATCAGTGGGTCAGGGGGAAGAGGATCACCCCTCCACTTT. The chain links TRBV10-3 to TRBJ1-6; 7 bases are a match to TRBD1. This CDR3 comprises 15 residues. Germline V gene sequence: CDR1 ENHRY, CDR2 SYGVKD. V shed 4 bases, J shed 10 bases, and the junction held 10 bases outside the gene matches.

This clone was seen a single time. The chain recombines TRBV28 with TRBJ1-5, with no clear D. The CDR3 spans 13 residues. The germline CDR1 and CDR2 sequences are MDHEN and SYDVKM. V was clipped by 5 bases and J by 5 bases, with 10 bases between them. CDR3 sequence reads: CASSNPRDQPQHF. In nucleotides, the CDR3 is TGTGCCAGCAGTAACCCCCGGGATCAGCCCCAGCATTTT.

V is TRBV7-2 and J is TRBJ2-1; 12 bases map to TRBD2. This CDR3 region has 16 residues. The V segment lost 4 bases and the J segment 6 bases; nucleotides outside the gene matches: 7. Germline V gene sequence: CDR1 SGHTA, CDR2 FQGNSA. CDR3 residues: CASSSQLAGGPNEQFF. CDR3 sequence (DNA): TGTGCCAGCAGCTCCCAACTAGCGGGGGGACCCAATGAGCAGTTCTTC. Variable domain in full (rest from reference TRBV7-2 and TRBJ2-1): GAGVSQSPSNKVTEKGKDVELRCDPISGHTALYWYRQSLGQGLEFLIYFQGNSAPDKSGLPSDRFSAERTGGSVSTLTIQRTQQEDSAVYLCASSSQLAGGPNEQFFGPGTRLTVL.

The chain recombines TRBV6-5 with TRBJ1-2, with D unclear. CDR1 is MNHEY, CDR2 SVGAGI, per germline. Deletions cut 7 bases from V and 2 bases from J, with 5 bases between. This CDR3 region has 11 residues. Here the CDR3 reads CASNRNYGYTF. CDR3 DNA sequence: TGTGCCAGCAACAGAAACTATGGCTACACCTTC.

The chain employs TRBV19 and TRBJ2-2, with D possibly TRBD1 on 6 matching bases. The CDR3 spans 16 residues. Germline CDR1 and CDR2: LNHDA and SQIVND (reference sequence). V shed 6 bases and J shed 6 bases, with 20 bases lying between them. The CDR3 region has the DNA TGTGCCAGTAGCCGGGGACCGGACAGCTCTGCCGGGGAGCTGTTTTTT. This codes for CASSRGPDSSAGELFF.

V is TRBV5-6 and J is TRBJ2-7; maybe TRBD2 (6 bases). Germline V gene lookup returns CDR1 SGHDT and CDR2 YYEEEE. The CDR3 spans 15 residues. Deletions cut 1 base from V and 4 bases from J, with 15 bases between. The CDR3 DNA follows: TGTGCCAGCAGCTTGTGGGCGGGAACGGCTTACGAGCAGTACTTC. This encodes CASSLWAGTAYEQYF.

The chain couples TRBV7-6 to TRBJ2-7; the match to TRBD1 covers 10 bases. In germline, CDR1 is SGHVS, CDR2 FNYEAQ. The CDR3 consists of 15 residues. The V gene end was trimmed by 2 bases and the J gene end by 3 bases; junction bases not matched to a gene: 4. The CDR3 DNA is TGTGCCAGCAGCTTACGGTGGACAGGGGGCTACGAGCAGTACTTC. It yields the protein CASSLRWTGGYEQYF. The full variable domain, completed using reference TRBV7-6 and TRBJ2-7, is GAGVSQSPRYKVTKRGQDVALRCDPISGHVSLYWYRQALGQGPEFLTYFNYEAQQDKSGLPNDRFSAERPEGSISTLTIQRTEQRDSAMYRCASSLRWTGGYEQYFGPGTRLTVT.

The CDR3 coding sequence is TGCGCCAGCGAAGGGGGATATGGCTACACCTTC. This translates into CASEGGYGYTF. The gene calls are TRBV5-1 and TRBJ1-2; tentatively, D is TRBD1 (6 bases). V shed 7 bases and J shed 5 bases, with 9 bases lying between them. CDR1 and CDR2 (germline): SGHRS, YFSETQ. The CDR3 loop spans 11 amino acids.

V is TRBV19 and J is TRBJ2-5, with D possibly being TRBD1 (6 bases). V lost 6 bases to trimming and J lost 4 bases, with 18 bases between them. This CDR3 comprises 15 residues. CDR1 is LNHDA and CDR2 is SQIVND in the germline V gene (reference sequence). The CDR3 DNA follows: TGTGCCAGTAGCTCAACCTCAGGGGCGACAGAGACCCAGTACTTC. Translating it yields CASSSTSGATETQYF.

For the CDR3, the DNA is TGTGCCAGCACTGGACAGTCCAATCAGCCCCAGCATTTT. This gives the protein CASTGQSNQPQHF. V is TRBV6-6 and J is TRBJ1-5; a possible D gene is TRBD1 (6 bases). Germline CDR1 is MNHNY and CDR2 is SVGAGI (reference sequence). The V and J ends lost 7 bases and 3 bases respectively, with 10 bases between them. The CDR3 loop spans 13 amino acids.